Following are 21 T cell receptor beta chains from one sample sequenced in a study of cytotoxic CD8 clonotypes in ibrutinib-treated CLL. This table comes from immunoSEQ multiplex PCR, and its TCRdb copy is limited to in-frame clones, with some not included. The sample lists 65,000 to 95,000 clones, around 83% occurring once. The sequenced sample was PBMCs, obtained before ibrutinib treatment. The receptors were gathered from a human donor with chronic lymphocytic leukemia.

The chain combines TRBV29-1 with TRBJ2-4; tentatively, D is TRBD2 (5 bases). Trimming took 7 bases from V and 0 from J, leaving 16 bases between them. CDR1 SQVTM and CDR2 ANQGSEA come from the germline V gene. CDR3 size: 15 residues. This CDR3 is CSAEVGRLAKNIQYF. CDR3 sequence (DNA): TGCAGCGCCGAGGTTGGGAGATTAGCCAAAAACATTCAGTACTTC.

The gene calls are TRBV19 and TRBJ2-7, with D perhaps matching TRBD1 or TRBD2 (5 bases each). Germline assignment: CDR1 LNHDA and CDR2 SQIVND (reference sequence). This CDR3 spans 14 amino acids. V lost 5 bases to trimming and J lost 7 bases, with 18 bases between them. Written as DNA, the CDR3 is TGTGCCAGTAGTCCGGGACGGCTCCCTGGGGAGCAGTACTTC. This sequence encodes CASSPGRLPGEQYF. The full variable domain, completed using reference TRBV19 and TRBJ2-7, is DGGITQSPKYLFRKEGQNVTLSCEQNLNHDAMYWYRQDPGQGLRLIYYSQIVNDFQKGDIAEGYSVSREKKESFPLTVTSAQKNPTAFYLCASSPGRLPGEQYFGPGTRLTVT.

The gene calls are TRBV19 and TRBJ2-7; a possible D gene is TRBD1 (6 bases). Germline V gene data show CDR1 as LNHDA and CDR2 as SQIVND (reference sequence). The CDR3 sequence is 17 residues long. V was clipped by 6 bases and J by 0 bases, with 21 bases between them. CDR3 loop: CASRRALGHSFSYEQYF. CDR3 bases: TGTGCCAGTAGACGAGCCTTGGGACACTCCTTCTCCTACGAGCAGTACTTC.

The chain has TRBV19 and TRBJ1-4; D may be TRBD1 (5 bases). The CDR3 totals 19 residues. The V gene lost 3 bases and the J gene lost 7 bases, with 27 bases spanning the gap. CDR1 and CDR2 (germline): LNHDA, SQIVND (reference sequence). This CDR3 reads CASSMPTRAINLPGEKLFF. CDR3 in DNA: TGTGCCAGTAGTATGCCTACCAGGGCTATAAACCTTCCGGGTGAAAAACTGTTTTTT.

The genes are TRBV11-1 and TRBJ2-3; D is uncertain. Deletions cut 5 bases from V and 1 base from J, with 1 base between. CDR1 SGHAT and CDR2 FQDESV come from the germline V gene (reference sequence). The CDR3 runs to 11 residues. CDR3 bases: TGTGCCAGCAGCCGCACAGATACGCAGTATTTT. Translating it yields CASSRTDTQYF.

The chain couples TRBV7-6 to TRBJ1-5; D is ambiguous. V was clipped by 2 bases and J by 1 base, with 9 bases between them. Germline CDR1 reads SGHVS; CDR2 reads FNYEAQ. The CDR3 runs 15 residues. This chain's CDR3 is CASSLSTASNQPQHF. The CDR3 region has the DNA TGTGCCAGCAGCTTAAGTACAGCCAGCAATCAGCCCCAGCATTTT.

The CDR3 coding sequence is TGTGCCAGCAGCCAACGGGGACAGGGGGCCTACGAGCAGTACTTC. Translating gives CASSQRGQGAYEQYF. The chain couples TRBV27 to TRBJ2-7, with 11 nucleotides matching TRBD1. Germline CDR1 and CDR2: MNHEY and SMNVEV (reference sequence). V trimming: 6 bases; J trimming: 2 bases; junction bases outside the gene matches: 6. This CDR3 has 15 amino acids.

The rearrangement joins TRBV9 to TRBJ2-7, with TRBD1 identical over 7 bases. The germline V gene encodes CDR1 SGDLS and CDR2 YYNGEE. The CDR3 contains 15 residues. The ends lost 4 bases at V and 2 bases at J; junction bases unmatched: 9. CDR3 DNA sequence: TGTGCCAGCAGCCCCAACGGGGACAGTACCTACGAGCAGTACTTC. Its translation is CASSPNGDSTYEQYF.

The CDR3 protein is CASSVGVWQPQHF. In nucleotides, the CDR3 is TGTGCCAGCAGCGTAGGGGTATGGCAGCCCCAGCATTTT. The chain couples TRBV9 to TRBJ1-5, with D unclear. The germline V and J ends were trimmed by 0 bases and 7 bases, with 8 bases remaining between them. The germline gives CDR1 SGDLS, CDR2 YYNGEE. The CDR3 length is 13 residues.

The V gene is TRBV15, the J gene TRBJ1-5; D is unclear. The CDR3 has 14 residues. Deletions cut 1 base from V and 7 bases from J, with 11 bases between. Germline V gene lookup returns CDR1 LNHNV and CDR2 YYDKDF (reference sequence). The CDR3 protein is CATSRVYTGQPQHF. CDR3 bases: TGTGCCACCAGCAGAGTCTATACCGGCCAGCCCCAGCATTTT.

V is TRBV5-1 and J is TRBJ1-1, with D hard to call. CDR1 SGHRS and CDR2 YFSETQ come from the germline V gene. Trimming stripped 3 bases from V and 2 bases from J, with 17 bases between. This CDR3 region has 16 residues. CDR3 nucleotides: TGCGCCAGCAGCTCCTCGAGCACACATTTAAACACTGAAGCTTTCTTT. It specifies CASSSSSTHLNTEAFF.

The chain links TRBV11-2 to TRBJ2-1, with 8 positions matching TRBD2. Germline CDR1 and CDR2: SGHAT and FQNNGV. This CDR3 has 15 amino acids. V was pared by 4 bases and J by 12 bases, with 14 bases of the junction left unmatched. CDR3 protein: CASSSLAGYTLGQFF. The CDR3, as DNA: TGTGCCAGCAGCTCTCTAGCGGGTTACACCCTTGGGCAGTTCTTC.

This sequence joins TRBV27 and TRBJ1-1, with a weak D call TRBD1 (6 bases). CDR1 is MNHEY and CDR2 is SMNVEV in the germline V gene (reference sequence). CDR3 length equals 13 residues. Trimming stripped 2 bases from V and 10 bases from J, with 14 bases between. The CDR3 spells CASSLSSGGSAFF. The CDR3 DNA sequence: TGTGCCAGCAGTTTAAGCAGTGGGGGCTCAGCTTTCTTT.

This clone turned up a few times. V gene TRBV4-2 combines with J gene TRBJ2-2, with 8 positions matching TRBD2. This CDR3 contains 17 residues. V was pared by 5 bases and J by 3 bases, with 11 bases of the junction left unmatched. Germline CDR1 reads LGHNA; CDR2 reads YNFKEQ. For the CDR3, the DNA is TGTGCCAGCAGCTTGTCGGGAGGGCAGAGTTACACCGGGGAGCTGTTTTTT. The encoded protein is CASSLSGGQSYTGELFF.

The chain uses TRBV25-1 and TRBJ2-1, with D maybe TRBD2 (5 bases). Germline V gives CDR1 MGHDK, CDR2 SYGVNS. The CDR3 has 16 residues. Trimming shortened V by 3 bases and J by 3 bases, and 15 bases separated the two germline ends. The CDR3 region has the DNA TGTGCCAGCAGTGAGCTCGCCGGGGTTAACTACAATGAGCAGTTCTTC. This encodes CASSELAGVNYNEQFF.

This sequence joins TRBV9 and TRBJ2-5; 14 bases match TRBD2. This CDR3 is built from 22 residues. The V gene's germline CDR1 is SGDLS and CDR2 YYNGEE. J was trimmed by 1 base and V by 1 base; bases with no gene match: 18. CDR3 nucleotides: TGTGCCAGCAGCGTACTGCAGGGGGCCGGGACTAGCGGGAGTAAGAGCCAAGAGACCCAGTACTTC. The encoded protein is CASSVLQGAGTSGSKSQETQYF.

V and J are TRBV9 and TRBJ2-1, with 14 bases lining up with TRBD2. J lost 8 bases, V lost 3 bases, and 10 bases had no gene match. Germline CDR1 SGDLS, CDR2 YYNGEE. The CDR3 consists of 17 residues. This CDR3 is CASSGGRLAGGRDEQFF. CDR3 in DNA: TGTGCCAGCAGCGGAGGGAGACTAGCGGGAGGGCGAGATGAGCAGTTCTTC.

The table lists this clone with a few counts. The chain recombines TRBV18 with TRBJ1-5; weak D call: TRBD1 (6 bases). The CDR3 contains 14 residues. Trimming cost V 3 bases and J 5 bases, with 11 bases left between them. CDR1 and CDR2 from the germline V gene are KGHSH and LQKENI. The CDR3 nucleotides are TGTGCCAGCTCACCGTTCAGGGGAGATCAGCCCCAGCATTTT. It specifies CASSPFRGDQPQHF.

V usage is TRBV6-1 and J usage is TRBJ1-5; D remains unclear. This CDR3 contains 17 residues. V dropped 2 bases and J dropped 6 bases, with 20 bases sitting between them. CDR1 is MNHNS and CDR2 is SASEGT in the germline V gene. CDR3 protein: CASSEPPGWGTGQPQHF. The CDR3 region has the DNA TGTGCCAGCAGTGAACCACCTGGTTGGGGTACGGGTCAGCCCCAGCATTTT.

This clone has only one observation. The rearrangement joins TRBV4-2 to TRBJ2-5; 12 nucleotides agree with TRBD2. The CDR3 is 16 residues long. Germline lookup yields CDR1 LGHNA and CDR2 YNFKEQ. Trimming cost V 3 bases and J 3 bases; bases outside gene matches: 5. CDR3 sequence: CASSQEWTSGKETQYF. Here the CDR3 DNA reads TGTGCCAGCAGCCAGGAATGGACTAGCGGGAAAGAGACCCAGTACTTC.

This clone was seen a few times. This chain uses TRBV11-3 with TRBJ2-5; D remains ambiguous. Germline values: CDR1 SGHNT, CDR2 YENEEA. The ends were cut back, 3 bases at V and 1 base at J, with 6 bases in the middle. CDR3 length equals 13 residues. Here the CDR3 reads CASSLNSQETQYF. In DNA form, the CDR3 reads TGTGCCAGCAGCTTGAACTCCCAAGAGACCCAGTACTTC.